The present entry profiles one T cell receptor (beta chain) with its context. These data come from a study of blood T cell repertoires in COVID-19. Study summary: From the United States, Italy and Spain came samples of acute and convalescent COVID-19. PBMCs, B-cell-depleted T cells, or T cells provided the cDNA or gDNA that made up the material.

Per the original methods: Counts of nucleated cells, estimated from reference gene primer amplification, were obtained. Libraries were prepared by immunoSEQ multiplex PCR; TCRdb keeps only in-frame clonotypes and omits some of them. V and J calls and clone size are copied from that table; D and trimming were computed from the DNA. Of about 160,000 clones in the sample, 90% to 95% were seen once. Per the germline V gene, CDR1 is DFQATT and CDR2 is SNEGSKA (reference sequence). The CDR3 is 11 residues long. Between the trimmed V and J ends, which lost 6 bases and 7 bases, there was a span of 12 bases. Sequencing input: peripheral blood. This chain uses TRBV20-1 with TRBJ1-2, with a weak D call TRBD1 (5 bases). This clonotype was sampled from a man in his forties or fifties with acute or convalescent COVID-19. The CDR3 DNA follows: TGCAGTGCACCGGACACGCGTGGCTACACCTTC. It is translated as CSAPDTRGYTF.